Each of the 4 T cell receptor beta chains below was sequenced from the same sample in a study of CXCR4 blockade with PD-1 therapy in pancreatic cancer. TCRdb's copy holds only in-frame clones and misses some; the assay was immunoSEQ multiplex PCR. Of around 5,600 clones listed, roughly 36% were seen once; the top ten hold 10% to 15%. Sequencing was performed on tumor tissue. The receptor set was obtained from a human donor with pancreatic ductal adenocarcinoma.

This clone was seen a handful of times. The CDR3 reads CASTPDYPYEQYF. The CDR3 DNA reads TGTGCCAGCACCCCCGACTATCCCTACGAGCAGTACTTC. The chain has TRBV9 and TRBJ2-7; tentatively, D is TRBD2 (5 bases). The V gene's germline CDR1 is SGDLS and CDR2 YYNGEE. Deletions cut 6 bases from V and 2 bases from J, with 12 bases between. This CDR3 contains 13 residues.

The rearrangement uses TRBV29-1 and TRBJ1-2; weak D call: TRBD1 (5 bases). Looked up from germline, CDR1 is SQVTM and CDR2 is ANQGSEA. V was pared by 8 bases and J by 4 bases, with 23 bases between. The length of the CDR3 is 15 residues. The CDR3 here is CSTDTPGRDLYGYTF. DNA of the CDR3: TGCAGCACCGATACTCCGGGGCGCGATCTCTATGGCTACACCTTC.

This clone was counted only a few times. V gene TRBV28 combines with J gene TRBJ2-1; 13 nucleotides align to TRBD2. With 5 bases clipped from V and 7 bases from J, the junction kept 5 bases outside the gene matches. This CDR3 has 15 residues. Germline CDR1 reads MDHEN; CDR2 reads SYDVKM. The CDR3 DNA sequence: TGTGCCAGCAGTCGGACTAGCGGGAGTAGGAATGAGCAGTTCTTC. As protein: CASSRTSGSRNEQFF.

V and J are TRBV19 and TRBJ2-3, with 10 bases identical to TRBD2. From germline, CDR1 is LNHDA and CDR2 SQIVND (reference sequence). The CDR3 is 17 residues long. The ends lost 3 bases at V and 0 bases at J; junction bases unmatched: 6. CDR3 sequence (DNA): TGTGCCAGTAGTATCCGGGGACTAGCGACGAGCACAGATACGCAGTATTTT. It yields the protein CASSIRGLATSTDTQYF.